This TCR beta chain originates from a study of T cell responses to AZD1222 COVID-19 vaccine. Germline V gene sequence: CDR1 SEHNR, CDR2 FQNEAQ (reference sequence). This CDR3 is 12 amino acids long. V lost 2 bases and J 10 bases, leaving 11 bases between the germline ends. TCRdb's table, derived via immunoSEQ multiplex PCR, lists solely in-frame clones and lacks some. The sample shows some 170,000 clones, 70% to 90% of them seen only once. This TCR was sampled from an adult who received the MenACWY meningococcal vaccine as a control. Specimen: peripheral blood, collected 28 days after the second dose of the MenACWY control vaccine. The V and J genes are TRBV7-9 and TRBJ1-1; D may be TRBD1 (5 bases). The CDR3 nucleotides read TGTGCCAGCAGCTTAACCAGGGCCGCAGCTTTCTTT. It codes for CASSLTRAAAFF.